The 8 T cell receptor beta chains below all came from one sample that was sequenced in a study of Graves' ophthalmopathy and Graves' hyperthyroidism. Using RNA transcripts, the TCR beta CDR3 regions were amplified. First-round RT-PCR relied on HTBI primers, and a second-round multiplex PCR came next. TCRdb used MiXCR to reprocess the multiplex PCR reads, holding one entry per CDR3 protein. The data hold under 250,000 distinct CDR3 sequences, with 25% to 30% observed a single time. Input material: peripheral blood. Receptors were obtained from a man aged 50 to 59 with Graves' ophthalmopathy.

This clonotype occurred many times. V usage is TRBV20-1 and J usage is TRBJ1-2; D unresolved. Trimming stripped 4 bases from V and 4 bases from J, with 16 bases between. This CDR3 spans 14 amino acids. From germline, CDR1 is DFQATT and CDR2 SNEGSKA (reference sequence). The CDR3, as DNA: TGCAGTGCTACCCTGAGAGGGCTCGGCTATGGCTACACCTTC. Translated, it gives CSATLRGLGYGYTF.

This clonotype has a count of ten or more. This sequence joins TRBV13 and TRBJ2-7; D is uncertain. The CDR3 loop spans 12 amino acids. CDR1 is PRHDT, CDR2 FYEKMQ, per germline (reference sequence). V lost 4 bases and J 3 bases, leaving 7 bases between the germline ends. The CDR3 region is CASSSELYEQYF. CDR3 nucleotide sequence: TGTGCCAGCAGCTCGGAGCTCTACGAGCAGTACTTC.

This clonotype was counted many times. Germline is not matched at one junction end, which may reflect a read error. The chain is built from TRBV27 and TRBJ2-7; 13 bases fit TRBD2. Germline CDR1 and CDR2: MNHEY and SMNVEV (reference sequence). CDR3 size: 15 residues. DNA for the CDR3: TGTGCCAGCAGTTTAACTAGCGGGAGGGCCTACGAGCGGTACTTC. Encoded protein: CASSLTSGRAYERYF.

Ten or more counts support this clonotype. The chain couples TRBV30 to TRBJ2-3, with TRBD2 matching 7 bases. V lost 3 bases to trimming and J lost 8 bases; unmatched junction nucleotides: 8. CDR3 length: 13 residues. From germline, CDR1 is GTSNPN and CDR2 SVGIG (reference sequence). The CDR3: CAWRDGAGVTQYF. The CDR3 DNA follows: TGTGCCTGGAGGGACGGGGCGGGAGTTACGCAGTATTTT.

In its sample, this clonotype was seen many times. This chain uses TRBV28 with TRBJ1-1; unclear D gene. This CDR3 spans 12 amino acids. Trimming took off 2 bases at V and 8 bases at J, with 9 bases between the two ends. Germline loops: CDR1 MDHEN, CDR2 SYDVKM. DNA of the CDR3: TGTGCCAGCAGTTTAGTCGGGTTCGAAGCTTTCTTT. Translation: CASSLVGFEAFF.

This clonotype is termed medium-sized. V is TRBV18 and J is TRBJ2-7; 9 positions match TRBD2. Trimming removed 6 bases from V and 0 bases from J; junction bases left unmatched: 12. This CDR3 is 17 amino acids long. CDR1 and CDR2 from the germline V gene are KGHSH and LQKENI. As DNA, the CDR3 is TGTGCCAGCTCCCCAGATAGCGGGAGCTACCGCTCCTACGAGCAGTACTTC. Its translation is CASSPDSGSYRSYEQYF.

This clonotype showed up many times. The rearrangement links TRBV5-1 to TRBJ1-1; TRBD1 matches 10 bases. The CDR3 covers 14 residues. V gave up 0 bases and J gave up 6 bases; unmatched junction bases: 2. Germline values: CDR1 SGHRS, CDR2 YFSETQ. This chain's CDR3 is CASSLGQGASEAFF. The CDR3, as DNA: TGCGCCAGCAGCTTGGGACAGGGGGCATCTGAAGCTTTCTTT.

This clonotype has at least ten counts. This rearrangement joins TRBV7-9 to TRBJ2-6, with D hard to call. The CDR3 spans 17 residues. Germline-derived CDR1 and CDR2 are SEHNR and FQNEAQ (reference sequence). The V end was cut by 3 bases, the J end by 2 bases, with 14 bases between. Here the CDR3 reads CASSFLGPQPGANVLTF. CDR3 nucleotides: TGTGCCAGCAGCTTCCTTGGACCCCAACCTGGGGCCAACGTCCTGACTTTC.